This T cell receptor beta chain was sequenced in a study of blood T cells in healthy people across ages. General study findings and limits: Higher diversity, along with more naive CD4+ cells, distinguished long-lived donors from aged donors.

Only a few counts were recorded for this clonotype. Its antigen is unknown. The CDR3 runs 15 residues. V was pared by 4 bases and J by 1 base, with 5 bases of the junction left unmatched. CDR1 and CDR2 (germline): LGHDT, YNNKEL (reference sequence). In each sample, at least 7 million PBMCs were isolated. Next came a second PCR, run for about 7 to 12 cycles, which used a sample-barcoded 5' primer along with a J-beta primer mix. One entry per CDR3 protein, called by TCRdb with MiXCR from the 5' RACE reads. The sample lists almost 550,000 distinct CDR3 sequences; 24% were seen once. These data were also filed under a second study, of T cells of mothers and their children. That source reports: The donors comprised about 6 children and their three healthy Caucasian mothers. With the M1S primer of the second PCR, sample barcodes and 2-4 random nucleotides were added.

The chain employs TRBV3-1 and TRBJ1-1; 8 nucleotides agree with TRBD1. The receptor was derived from a boy aged 10-17 years in good health. Specimen: blood. This chain's CDR3 is CASSPRTGSNTEAFF. In DNA, the CDR3 is TGTGCCAGCAGCCCCCGGACAGGGTCGAACACTGAAGCTTTCTTT.